This T cell receptor beta chain was observed in a study of blood T cells in healthy people across ages. General study points: Calculation of diversity from one million T cells yielded estimates considered to be underestimates. A greater number of naive CD4+ cells and higher diversity distinguished long-lived donors from aged donors. Diversity of TCR beta per million T cells declined in a roughly linear way with age.

The CDR3 consists of 17 residues. Per germline, CDR1 SGHDN and CDR2 FVKESK. Trimming at V came to 0 bases and at J to 3 bases, leaving 10 bases not matched to a gene. It was with a sample-barcoded 5' primer and a J-beta primer mix that a second PCR of about 7 to 12 cycles was run. TCRdb ran MiXCR on the 5' RACE reads and lists one entry per CDR3 protein. The table has about 570,000 distinct CDR3 sequences, about 27% seen once. On this clonotype itself: The antigen is undetermined.

Those donating, healthy Caucasian individuals from Russia, were aged roughly 6 to 90. These same records also appear under a second study, on T cells of mothers and their children.

This chain joins TRBV14 and TRBJ2-7; TRBD2 matches 8 bases. This receptor was identified in a boy between 2 and 10 years old in good health. The sample was blood. The CDR3 bases are TGTGCCAGCAGCCAAGAGGTCGCGGGACTAGTCCGCTACGAGCAGTACTTC. Amino acid sequence: CASSQEVAGLVRYEQYF.